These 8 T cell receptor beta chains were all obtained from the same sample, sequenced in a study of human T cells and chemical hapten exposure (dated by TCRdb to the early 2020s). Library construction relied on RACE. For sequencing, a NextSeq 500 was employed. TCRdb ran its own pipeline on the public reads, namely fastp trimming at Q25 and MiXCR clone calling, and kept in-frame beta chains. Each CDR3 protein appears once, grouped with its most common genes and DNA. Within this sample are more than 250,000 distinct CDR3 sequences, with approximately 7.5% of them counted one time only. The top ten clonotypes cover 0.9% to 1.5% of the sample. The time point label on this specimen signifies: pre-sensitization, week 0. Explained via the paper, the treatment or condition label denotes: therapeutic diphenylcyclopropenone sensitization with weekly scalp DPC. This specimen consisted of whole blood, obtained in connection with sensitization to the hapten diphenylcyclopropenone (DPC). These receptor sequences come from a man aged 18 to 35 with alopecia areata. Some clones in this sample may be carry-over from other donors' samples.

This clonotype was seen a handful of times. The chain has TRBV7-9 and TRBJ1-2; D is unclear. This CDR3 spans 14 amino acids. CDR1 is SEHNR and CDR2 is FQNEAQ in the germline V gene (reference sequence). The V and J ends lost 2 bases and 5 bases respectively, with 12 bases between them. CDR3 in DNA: TGTGCCAGCAGCTTATTCCCGGGCCTATATGGCTACACCTTC. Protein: CASSLFPGLYGYTF.

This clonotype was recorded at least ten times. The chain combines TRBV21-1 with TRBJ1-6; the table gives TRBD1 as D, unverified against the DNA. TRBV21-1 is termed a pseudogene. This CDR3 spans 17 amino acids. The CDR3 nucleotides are TGTGCCAGCACTCCTCTTACCGGGGGTTCCGAACGTTCACCCCTCCACTTT. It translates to CASTPLTGGSERSPLHF.

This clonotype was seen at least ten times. CDR3 DNA: TGCGCCAGCAGCTTGGAAGCGGGCGAGGATGGCTACACCTTC. It is translated as CASSLEAGEDGYTF. The chain carries TRBV5-1 and TRBJ1-2; no reliable D call. V was shortened by 0 bases and J by 6 bases, with 12 bases between the two germline ends. In germline, CDR1 is SGHRS, CDR2 YFSETQ. The CDR3 totals 14 residues. Based on the CDR3 plus reference TRBV5-1 and TRBJ1-2, the full variable domain is KAGVTQTPRYLIKTRGQQVTLSCSPISGHRSVSWYQQTPGQGLQFLFEYFSETQRNKGNFPGRFSGRQFSNSRSEMNVSTLELGDSALYLCASSLEAGEDGYTFGSGTRLTVV.

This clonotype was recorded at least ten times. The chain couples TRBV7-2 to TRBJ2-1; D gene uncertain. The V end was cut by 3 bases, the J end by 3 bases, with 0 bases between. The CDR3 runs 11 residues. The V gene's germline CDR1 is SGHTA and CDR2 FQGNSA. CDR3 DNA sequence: TGTGCCAGCAGCTTCTACAATGAGCAGTTCTTC. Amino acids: CASSFYNEQFF.

The CDR3 reads CASSLEQETQYF. CDR3 sequence (DNA): TGCGCCAGCAGCTTGGAACAAGAGACCCAGTACTTC. The chain couples TRBV5-1 to TRBJ2-5; D gene uncertain. The germline V and J ends were trimmed by 0 bases and 2 bases, with 2 bases remaining between them. This CDR3 has 12 amino acids. Germline V lookup: CDR1 SGHRS, CDR2 YFSETQ.

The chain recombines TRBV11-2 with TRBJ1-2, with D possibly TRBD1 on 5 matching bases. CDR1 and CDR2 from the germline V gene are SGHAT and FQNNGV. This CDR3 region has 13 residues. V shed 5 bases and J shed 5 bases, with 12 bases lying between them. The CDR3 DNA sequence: TGTGCCAGCAGCCCGGCGGGGCGGTATGGCTACACCTTC. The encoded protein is CASSPAGRYGYTF.

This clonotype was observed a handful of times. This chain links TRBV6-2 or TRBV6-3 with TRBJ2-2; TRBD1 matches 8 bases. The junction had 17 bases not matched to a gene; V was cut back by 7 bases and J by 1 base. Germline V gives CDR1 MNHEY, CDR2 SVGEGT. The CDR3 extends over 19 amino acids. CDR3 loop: CASTPRYYEGTGNTGELFF. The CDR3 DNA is TGTGCCAGCACCCCACGCTATTATGAAGGGACAGGGAACACCGGGGAGCTGTTTTTT.

The CDR3 DNA reads as TGCAGTGCTATATACCCCGGGACTAGCGGGGGCCTCAATGAGCAGTTCTTC. This gives the protein CSAIYPGTSGGLNEQFF. The chain combines TRBV20-1 with TRBJ2-1, with TRBD2 identical over 14 bases. Germline CDR1 reads DFQATT; CDR2 reads SNEGSKA (reference sequence). CDR3 length: 17 residues. Trimming took 4 bases from V and 6 from J; bases not matched to a gene: 11.